What follows are 31 T cell receptor beta chains derived from one specimen sequenced in a study of kidney transplant recipient with SARS-CoV-2 infection. TCRdb re-derived calls from the reads in MiXCR, one entry per CDR3 protein. Among under 250,000 distinct CDR3 sequences listed, under 35% were seen once. The sequenced sample was a blood sample, obtained at baseline and on day 111 from a kidney transplant recipient. These receptors all come from a male patient between 25 and 40 years old who had COVID-19 and was a kidney transplant recipient. Some T cells may originate from the graft donor.

Ten or more counts support this clonotype. The J gene is TRBJ2-7, the V gene TRBV4-1; 7 bases fit TRBD2. The junction had 6 bases not matched to a gene; V was cut back by 3 bases and J by 7 bases. The V gene's germline CDR1 is MGHRA and CDR2 YSYEKL. The CDR3 has 13 amino acids. Written as DNA, the CDR3 is TGCGCCAGCAGCCAGGGTGACGGGGGGGAGCAGTACTTC. It translates to CASSQGDGGEQYF.

This clonotype was recorded at least ten times. CDR3 region: CASASGANTEAFF. The CDR3 nucleotides read TGTGCCAGCGCCTCCGGGGCGAACACTGAAGCTTTCTTT. V usage is TRBV11-3 and J usage is TRBJ1-1, with D perhaps matching TRBD1 (5 bases). The CDR3 has 13 residues. V lost 8 bases and J lost 1, with 11 bases in between. The germline CDR1 and CDR2 sequences are SGHNT and YENEEA. The variable domain in full, with the rest retrieved from reference TRBV11-3 and TRBJ1-1, is EAGVVQSPRYKIIEKKQPVAFWCNPISGHNTLYWYLQNLGQGPELLIRYENEEAVDDSQLPKDRFSAERLKGVDSTLKIQPAELGDSAVYLCASASGANTEAFFGQGTRLTVV.

This clonotype was detected ten times or more. This chain joins TRBV11-3 and TRBJ2-3; 13 nucleotides match TRBD2. Germline V gene lookup returns CDR1 SGHNT and CDR2 YENEEA. The CDR3 consists of 16 residues. V lost 5 bases, J lost 2 bases, and 4 bases stayed unmatched. The CDR3 bases are TGTGCCAGCAGCACGGGACTAGCGGGGTTCACAGATACGCAGTATTTT. The encoded protein is CASSTGLAGFTDTQYF.

As concerns this clonotype: Being one base from a much bigger clone, this may be a read error. The V gene is TRBV3-1, the J gene TRBJ2-5; the D is unclear. V gave up 5 bases and J gave up 5 bases, with 24 bases separating them. The germline CDR1 and CDR2 sequences are LGHDT and YNNKEL (reference sequence). This CDR3 has 17 amino acids. CDR3 nucleotide sequence: TGTGCCAGCAGCGGTCGGTTTCCCATTTCTTCCTCTGAGACCCAGTACTTC. It encodes CASSGRFPISSSETQYF.

As concerns this clonotype: One base away lies a much larger clone, so this may be a sequencing read error. J is TRBJ1-1 and V is TRBV30; D is uncertain. CDR1 is GTSNPN, CDR2 SVGIG, per germline (reference sequence). The CDR3 has 13 amino acids. CDR3 amino acids: CAWNKVVNTEASF. The CDR3, as DNA: TGTGCCTGGAATAAAGTAGTGAACACTGAAGCTTCCTTT.

Comment on this clonotype: A much larger clone sits a single nucleotide away, making a read error possible. The V call is TRBV11-2, the J call TRBJ2-5; D is possibly TRBD2 (6 bases). The J call is in doubt because the DNA end fits TRBJ2-7 better. CDR3 length equals 14 residues. The germline gives CDR1 SGHAT, CDR2 FQNNGV. The CDR3 sequence is CASGLAAAGYEQYF. DNA of the CDR3: TGTGCCAGCGGCTTAGCGGCAGCGGGCTACGAGCAGTACTTC.

As for this clonotype: A much larger clone differs from this one at a single base, so this may be a read error. V and J are TRBV18 and TRBJ2-2; D gene uncertain. Per germline, CDR1 KGHSH and CDR2 LQKENI. V lost 2 bases, J lost 4 bases, and 8 bases lay in between. The CDR3 sequence is 14 residues long. CDR3 sequence reads: CASSPGPATGELFF. In nucleotides, the CDR3 is TGTGCCAGCTCACCAGGACCAGCCACCGGGGAGCTGTTTTTT.

This clonotype was seen repeatedly, ten times or more. V gene TRBV7-2 combines with J gene TRBJ1-4, with TRBD1 identical over 7 bases. The CDR3 runs to 14 residues. Looked up from germline, CDR1 is SGHTA and CDR2 is FQGNSA. V shed 8 bases and J 7 bases; nucleotides not matched to a gene: 10. The CDR3 sequence: CASSRGQGFEKLFF. The CDR3 DNA sequence: TGTGCCAGCTCTAGGGGGCAAGGGTTTGAAAAACTGTTTTTT.

Turning to this clonotype: With a much larger clone just one base away, this may be a read error. The V gene is TRBV6-5, the J gene TRBJ2-1; 7 bases are shared with TRBD1. The better agreement between TRBJ2-7 and the DNA end casts doubt on the J call. Germline CDR1 and CDR2: MNHEY and SVGAGI. This CDR3 region has 12 residues. The CDR3 sequence is CAGSYDRVEQYF. CDR3 coding DNA: TGTGCCGGCAGTTACGACAGGGTCGAGCAGTACTTC.

This chain links TRBV4-1 with TRBJ2-1; 7 bases agree with TRBD2. This CDR3 spans 18 amino acids. The junction had 12 bases not matched to a gene; V was cut back by 1 base and J by 3 bases. CDR1 is MGHRA, CDR2 YSYEKL, per germline. In DNA form, the CDR3 reads TGCGCCAGCAGCCAAGTTAATATGGTCGGCGGGAGCTACAATGAGCAGTTCTTC. Amino acid sequence: CASSQVNMVGGSYNEQFF.

This clonotype was observed at least ten times. The V gene is TRBV18, the J gene TRBJ2-7; the D is unclear. V was shortened by 6 bases and J by 3 bases, with 9 bases between the two germline ends. The germline gives CDR1 KGHSH, CDR2 LQKENI. The CDR3 totals 12 residues. CDR3 sequence: CASSPDGYEQYF. CDR3 in DNA: TGTGCCAGCTCTCCAGACGGCTACGAGCAGTACTTC.

This clonotype has ten or more counts. The gene calls are TRBV12-3 or TRBV12-4 and TRBJ1-1; perhaps TRBD1 as D (5 bases). The CDR3 is 16 amino acids. Trimming took 0 bases from V and 1 from J, leaving 12 bases between them. The CDR3 region has the DNA TGTGCCAGCAGTTTAGCCTCTGGGGACGCGAACACTGAAGCTTTCTTT. Translated, it gives CASSLASGDANTEAFF.

A note on this clonotype: A much larger clonotype is one base distant, so this may be a read error. The chain carries TRBV6-5 and TRBJ1-2; D unclear. V dropped 7 bases and J dropped 4 bases, with 25 bases sitting between them. Germline V gene data show CDR1 as MNHEY and CDR2 as SVGAGI. CDR3 length: 17 residues. This chain's CDR3 is CASNRCQGGRKTYGYTF. In DNA form, the CDR3 reads TGTGCCAGCAATAGATGCCAAGGTGGGAGAAAGACCTATGGCTACACCTTC.

In regard to this clonotype: A much larger clonotype is one base distant, so this may be a read error. The J gene is TRBJ1-2, the V gene TRBV5-6; D call uncertain. This CDR3 is 16 amino acids long. Germline V lookup: CDR1 SGHDT, CDR2 YYEEEE. CDR3 region: CTSKGTNSRKTYGYTF. The CDR3, as DNA: TGTACCAGCAAGGGCACCAATAGTCGAAAGACCTATGGCTACACCTTC.

The chain recombines TRBV10-1 with TRBJ2-1; D might be TRBD1 (5 bases). V was pared by 3 bases and J by 5 bases, with 20 bases between. There are 17 residues in the CDR3. Germline CDR1 WNHNN, CDR2 SYGVQD (reference sequence). CDR3 DNA: TGCGCCAGCAGTGATACAAGGGCAGGGCTTTTTCACAATGAGCAGTTCTTC. Translating it yields CASSDTRAGLFHNEQFF.

This clonotype was counted many times. The chain combines TRBV27 with TRBJ2-1; TRBD2 might be the D (5 bases). The germline gives CDR1 MNHEY, CDR2 SMNVEV (reference sequence). V lost 5 bases, J lost 6 bases, and 23 bases lay in between. CDR3 length: 17 amino acids. CDR3 in amino acids: CASSPGSHQPHANEQFF. The CDR3 DNA reads as TGTGCCAGCAGTCCTGGGAGCCATCAGCCGCATGCCAATGAGCAGTTCTTC.

This clonotype was counted ten times or more. The rearrangement links TRBV12-3 or TRBV12-4 to TRBJ2-2; TRBD1 aligns across 8 bases. This CDR3 is built from 16 residues. The J segment lost 0 bases and the V segment lost 6 bases, leaving 6 bases of the junction unmatched. The CDR3 reads CASRPGGLSNTGELFF. Here the CDR3 DNA reads TGTGCCAGCAGGCCAGGGGGCTTATCGAACACCGGGGAGCTGTTTTTT.

In this sample, this clonotype turned up many times. This rearrangement joins TRBV11-2 to TRBJ1-2; D remains unclear. Germline V gives CDR1 SGHAT, CDR2 FQNNGV. V shed 5 bases and J shed 4 bases, with 23 bases lying between them. The CDR3 is 17 residues long. CDR3: CASSNGQTSRKTYGYTF. The CDR3 DNA reads TGTGCCAGCAGCAACGGGCAAACAAGCAGAAAGACCTATGGCTACACCTTC.

The chain combines TRBV24-1 with TRBJ1-2; D remains ambiguous. CDR1 is KGHDR, CDR2 SFDVKD, per germline. The CDR3 has 17 residues. V was cut by 8 bases and J by 4 bases, with 25 bases left in between. Here the CDR3 reads CATNYHYSTRKTYGYTF. The CDR3 coding sequence is TGTGCCACCAATTACCATTATAGTACCAGGAAGACCTATGGCTACACCTTC.

Of note for this clonotype: One base away lies a much larger clone, so this may be a sequencing read error. The chain uses TRBV7-2 and TRBJ1-2; D is undetermined. This CDR3 contains 15 residues. Germline CDR1 and CDR2: SGHTA and FQGNSA. Written as DNA, the CDR3 is TGTGCCAGCGGCTTAGGTGCGGTTGCTAACTATGGCTACACCTTC. Its protein product is CASGLGAVANYGYTF.

The chain joins TRBV19 to TRBJ2-3, with 9 positions matching TRBD2. After removal of 5 bases from V and 5 bases from J, the junction contained 5 bases not matched to a gene. The CDR3 extends over 14 amino acids. Germline-derived CDR1 and CDR2 are LNHDA and SQIVND (reference sequence). CDR3 sequence reads: CASSFGLARDTQYF. The CDR3 region has the DNA TGTGCCAGTAGTTTTGGACTAGCGCGAGATACGCAGTATTTT.

This clonotype came up once. A clone one base away is much larger, so this may be a read error. V and J are TRBV2 and TRBJ1-6; a possible D gene is TRBD1 (5 bases). CDR1 and CDR2 from the germline V gene are SNHLY and FYNNEI. This CDR3 comprises 16 residues. The CDR3 region has the DNA TGTACCAGCAGTCGGACACATGTCTCCTATAATTCACCCCTCCACTTT. Its translation: CTSSRTHVSYNSPLHF.

This clonotype was found many times. The chain is built from TRBV21-1 and TRBJ2-3. TRBV21-1 is a pseudogene locus. There are 17 residues in the CDR3. DNA for the CDR3: TGTGCCAGCAGCAAAAAGTTAGCTACAGTCATGCAAGATACGCAGTATTTT. Translated, it gives CASSKKLATVMQDTQYF.

A word on this clonotype: A much larger clone sits a single nucleotide away, making a read error possible. The chain joins TRBV20-1 to TRBJ1-1, with TRBD1 matching 8 bases. The CDR3 has 13 residues. Germline V gene lookup returns CDR1 DFQATT and CDR2 SNEGSKA (reference sequence). V trimming: 5 bases; J trimming: 4 bases; junction bases outside the gene matches: 6. The CDR3 DNA sequence: TGCAGTGCTGGTAACAGGGGGAGCACTGAAGCTTTCTTT. This gives the protein CSAGNRGSTEAFF.

This rearrangement joins TRBV12-3 or TRBV12-4 to TRBJ1-1, with unresolved D. The CDR3 is 13 amino acids. Between the trimmed V and J ends, which lost 6 bases and 5 bases, there was a span of 13 bases. The CDR3, as DNA: TGTGCCAGCAGAATCGTAGGAGCGACTGAAGCTTTCTTT. Translating it yields CASRIVGATEAFF.

This clonotype was counted at least ten times. V and J are TRBV7-6 and TRBJ1-4; 10 bases are a match to TRBD1. The germline V gene encodes CDR1 SGHVS and CDR2 FNYEAQ. This CDR3 is built from 15 residues. Trimming cost V 4 bases and J 7 bases; bases outside gene matches: 6. CDR3 sequence (DNA): TGTGCCAGCAGCTCCTACCGGGACAGGGGTGAAAAACTGTTTTTT. This sequence encodes CASSSYRDRGEKLFF.

As regards this clonotype: Germline and junction disagree at one end, which may indicate a read error. This chain joins TRBV9 and TRBJ2-3; D tentatively fits TRBD1 or TRBD2 (6 bases each). CDR1 is SGDLS, CDR2 YYNGEE, per germline. The CDR3 length is 17 residues. The CDR3 sequence is CANSGPAKGGRSDTQYF. The CDR3 region has the DNA TGTGCCAACAGCGGACCAGCCAAAGGGGGGCGGTCAGATACGCAGTATTTT.

DNA for the CDR3: TGTGCCAGTAGTCCGCTAGCGACAAATCGAAAGACCTATGGCTACACCTTC. Amino acids: CASSPLATNRKTYGYTF. The V gene is TRBV19, the J gene TRBJ1-2; D gene unclear. V shed 5 bases and J shed 4 bases, with 23 bases lying between them. Per germline, CDR1 LNHDA and CDR2 SQIVND (reference sequence). The CDR3 runs to 17 residues.

This clonotype was detected ten times or more. The chain carries TRBV16 and TRBJ1-2; no firm D call. The germline gives CDR1 KGHSY, CDR2 FQNENV. The CDR3 is 17 amino acids. The ends were cut back, 5 bases at V and 4 bases at J, with 23 bases in the middle. The CDR3 DNA reads TGTGCCAGCAGCTGGCCCCGGGTCGTTAGAAAGACCTATGGCTACACCTTC. Protein product: CASSWPRVVRKTYGYTF.

This clonotype was seen at least ten times. The genes are TRBV21-1 and TRBJ1-3; the table calls TRBD1, which could not be checked here. TRBV21-1 is labeled a pseudogene. The CDR3 is made up of 15 amino acids. The chain's CDR3 is CASINTPGSGNTIYF. In DNA form, the CDR3 reads TGTGCCAGCATTAACACCCCGGGATCTGGAAACACCATATATTTT.

Turning to this clonotype: This may come from a read error, since a much larger clone is one base off. The CDR3, as DNA: TGTGCCAGCACTCTTACTTCCTCCTATAAATCACCCCTCCACTTT. Its translation: CASTLTSSYKSPLHF. The chain recombines TRBV2 with TRBJ1-6; unclear D gene. CDR3 length equals 15 residues. Germline V gene data show CDR1 as SNHLY and CDR2 as FYNNEI.